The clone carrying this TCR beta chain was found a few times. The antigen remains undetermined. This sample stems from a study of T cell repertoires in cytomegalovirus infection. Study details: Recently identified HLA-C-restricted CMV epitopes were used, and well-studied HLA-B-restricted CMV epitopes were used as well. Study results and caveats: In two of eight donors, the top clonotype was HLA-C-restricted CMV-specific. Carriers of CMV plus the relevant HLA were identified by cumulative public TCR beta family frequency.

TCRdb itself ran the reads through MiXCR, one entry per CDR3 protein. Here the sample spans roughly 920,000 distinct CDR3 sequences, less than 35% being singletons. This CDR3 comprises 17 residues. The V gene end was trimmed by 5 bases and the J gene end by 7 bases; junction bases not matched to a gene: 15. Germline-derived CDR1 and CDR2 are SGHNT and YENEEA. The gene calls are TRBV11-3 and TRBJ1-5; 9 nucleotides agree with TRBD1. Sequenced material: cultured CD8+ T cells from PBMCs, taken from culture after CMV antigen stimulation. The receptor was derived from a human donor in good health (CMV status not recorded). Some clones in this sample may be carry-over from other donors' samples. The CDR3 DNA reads TGTGCCAGCAGCCTCCACTGGGGACAGGGACCGGGGCAGCCCCAGCATTTT. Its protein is CASSLHWGQGPGQPQHF.